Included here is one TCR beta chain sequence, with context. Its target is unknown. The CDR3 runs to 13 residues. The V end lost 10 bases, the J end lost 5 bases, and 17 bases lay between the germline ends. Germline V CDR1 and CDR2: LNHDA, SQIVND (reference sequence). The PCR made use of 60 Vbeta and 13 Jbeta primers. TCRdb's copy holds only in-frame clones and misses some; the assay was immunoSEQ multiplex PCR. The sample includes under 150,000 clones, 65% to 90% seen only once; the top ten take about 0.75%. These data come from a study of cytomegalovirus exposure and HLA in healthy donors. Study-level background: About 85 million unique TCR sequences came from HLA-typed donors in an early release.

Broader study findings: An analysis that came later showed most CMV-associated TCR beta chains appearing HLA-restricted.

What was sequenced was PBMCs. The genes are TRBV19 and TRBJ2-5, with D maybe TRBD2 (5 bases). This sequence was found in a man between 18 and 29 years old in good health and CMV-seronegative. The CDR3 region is CATSRESGETQYF. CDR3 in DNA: TGTGCCACATCCCGGGAATCGGGGGAGACCCAGTACTTC. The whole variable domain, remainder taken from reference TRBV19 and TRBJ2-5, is DGGITQSPKYLFRKEGQNVTLSCEQNLNHDAMYWYRQDPGQGLRLIYYSQIVNDFQKGDIAEGYSVSREKKESFPLTVTSAQKNPTAFYLCATSRESGETQYFGPGTRLLVL.